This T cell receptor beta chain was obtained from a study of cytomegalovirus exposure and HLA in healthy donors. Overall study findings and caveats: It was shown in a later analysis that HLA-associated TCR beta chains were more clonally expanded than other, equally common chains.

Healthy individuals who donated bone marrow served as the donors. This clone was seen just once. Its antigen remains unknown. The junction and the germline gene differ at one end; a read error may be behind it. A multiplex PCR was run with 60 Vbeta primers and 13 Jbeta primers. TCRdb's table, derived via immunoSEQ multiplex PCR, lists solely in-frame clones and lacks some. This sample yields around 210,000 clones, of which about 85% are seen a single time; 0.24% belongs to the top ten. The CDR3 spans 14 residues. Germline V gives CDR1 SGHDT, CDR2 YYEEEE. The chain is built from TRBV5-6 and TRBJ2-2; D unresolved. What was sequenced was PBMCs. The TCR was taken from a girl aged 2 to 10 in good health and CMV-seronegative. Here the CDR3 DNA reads TGTGCCAGCAGCTTCCAGGTGAACATCGGGGAGCTGTTTTTT. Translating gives CASSFQVNIGELFF. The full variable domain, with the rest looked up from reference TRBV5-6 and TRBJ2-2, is DAGVTQSPTHLIKTRGQQVTLRCSPKSGHDTVSWYQQALGQGPQFIFQYYEEEERQRGNFPDRFSGHQFPNYSSELNVNALLLGDSALYLCASSFQVNIGELFFGEGSRLTVL.